Listed below are T cell receptor beta chains from one sample, sequenced in a study of beta chain features in type 1 diabetes. Clones were sequenced by immunoSEQ multiplex PCR, and TCRdb holds only the in-frame ones, with some missing. The table records fewer than 250,000 clones, about 9.3% of them present only once. Material: naive CD4+ T cells from blood. Source of these receptors: a woman under 30 in good health. Each CDR3 is given with its conserved first and last residue. A D gene is named only where the DNA matches it firmly. Expanded clones get a size class; other rows say once, few or many, or leave the size out.

cdr3_aa: CASRTFYNEQFF; cdr3_nt: TGTGCCAGCAGGACATTTTACAATGAGCAGTTCTTC; j_call: TRBJ2-1; d_call: NA; v_call: TRBV6-1; clone_size: few
cdr3_aa: CSVDLSQGLADTQYF; cdr3_nt: TGCAGCGTCGACCTATCACAGGGATTGGCAGATACGCAGTATTTT; j_call: TRBJ2-3; d_call: NA; v_call: TRBV29-1; clone_size: many
cdr3_aa: CAWSVRQLTDTQYF; cdr3_nt: TGTGCCTGGAGTGTACGACAACTCACAGATACGCAGTATTTT; j_call: TRBJ2-3; d_call: NA; v_call: TRBV30; clone_size: NA
cdr3_aa: CASSVVAGGRNEQFF; cdr3_nt: TGTGCCAGCAGCGTAGTAGCGGGAGGGCGTAATGAGCAGTTCTTC; j_call: TRBJ2-1; d_call: TRBD2; v_call: TRBV9; clone_size: few
cdr3_aa: CASSLRGHLSYEQYF; cdr3_nt: TGTGCCAGCAGCTTAAGGGGTCATCTTTCCTACGAGCAGTACTTC; j_call: TRBJ2-7; d_call: NA; v_call: TRBV7-2; clone_size: NA
cdr3_aa: CASSPPISWIGVSSDTQYF; cdr3_nt: TGTGCCAGCTCACCACCGATTAGCTGGATAGGGGTGTCATCGGATACGCAGTATTTT; j_call: TRBJ2-3; d_call: NA; v_call: TRBV18; clone_size: few
cdr3_aa: CAWSGRPSGRRDTQYF; cdr3_nt: TGTGCCTGGAGTGGACGCCCGAGCGGGAGGCGCGATACGCAGTATTTT; j_call: TRBJ2-3; d_call: TRBD2; v_call: TRBV30; clone_size: few
cdr3_aa: CASIGQGVYEQYF; cdr3_nt: TGTGCCAGCATAGGACAGGGTGTCTACGAGCAGTACTTC; j_call: TRBJ2-7; d_call: TRBD1; v_call: TRBV6-1; clone_size: few
cdr3_aa: CASSPLGGGYNEQFF; cdr3_nt: TGTGCCAGCAGTCCCTTGGGGGGAGGGTACAATGAGCAGTTCTTC; j_call: TRBJ2-1; d_call: TRBD2; v_call: TRBV7-9; clone_size: few
cdr3_aa: CAWRHRDRGNQPQHF; cdr3_nt: TGTGCCTGGAGGCACCGGGACAGGGGCAATCAGCCCCAGCATTTT; j_call: TRBJ1-5; d_call: TRBD1; v_call: TRBV30; clone_size: NA
cdr3_aa: CASSENPTSGYEAGEF; cdr3_nt: TGTGCCAGCAGTGAAAACCCGACTAGCGGGTATGAAGCTGGGGAATTT; j_call: TRBJ2-2; d_call: TRBD2; v_call: TRBV6-1; clone_size: few
cdr3_aa: CASTETGAAGELFF; cdr3_nt: TGTGCCAGCACCGAAACAGGGGCGGCCGGGGAGCTGTTTTTT; j_call: TRBJ2-2; d_call: TRBD1; v_call: TRBV2; clone_size: few
cdr3_aa: CAWSPLTGGNTIYF; cdr3_nt: TGTGCCTGGAGTCCTCTCACGGGTGGAAACACCATATATTTT; j_call: TRBJ1-3; d_call: NA; v_call: TRBV30; clone_size: NA
cdr3_aa: CASSSTGGSYNEQFF; cdr3_nt: TGCGCCAGCAGCTCAACAGGGGGCTCCTACAATGAGCAGTTCTTC; j_call: TRBJ2-1; d_call: TRBD1; v_call: TRBV5-1; clone_size: few
cdr3_aa: CASSASGRRETQYF; cdr3_nt: TGTGCCAGCAGCGCTAGCGGCCGTAGAGAGACCCAGTACTTC; j_call: TRBJ2-5; d_call: TRBD2; v_call: TRBV4-1; clone_size: NA
cdr3_aa: CAISAQGSEQPQHF; cdr3_nt: TGTGCCATCAGTGCTCAGGGTAGTGAGCAGCCCCAGCATTTT; j_call: TRBJ1-5; d_call: NA; v_call: TRBV10-3; clone_size: NA
cdr3_aa: CASSLWSRVGTDTQYF; cdr3_nt: TGTGCCAGCAGTTTATGGTCCAGGGTGGGCACAGATACGCAGTATTTT; j_call: TRBJ2-3; d_call: NA; v_call: TRBV27; clone_size: few
cdr3_aa: CASSPGLAGEDNNEQFF; cdr3_nt: TGTGCCAGCAGCCCCGGACTAGCGGGAGAGGATAACAATGAGCAGTTCTTC; j_call: TRBJ2-1; d_call: NA; v_call: TRBV21-1; clone_size: NA
cdr3_aa: CAWSRQRDRTGELFF; cdr3_nt: TGTGCCTGGAGTCGCCAGCGGGACCGCACCGGGGAGCTGTTTTTT; j_call: TRBJ2-2; d_call: TRBD2; v_call: TRBV30; clone_size: many
cdr3_aa: CASSPTGPNEKLFF; cdr3_nt: TGTGCCAGCAGCCCGACAGGGCCTAATGAAAAACTGTTTTTT; j_call: TRBJ1-4; d_call: TRBD1; v_call: TRBV7-6; clone_size: NA
cdr3_aa: CASSKIQNTGELFF; cdr3_nt: TGTGCCAGCAGCAAAATACAGAACACCGGGGAGCTGTTTTTT; j_call: TRBJ2-2; d_call: NA; v_call: TRBV21-1; clone_size: few
cdr3_aa: CASSQGTSGPAVDTQYF; cdr3_nt: TGTGCCAGCAGCCAAGGGACTAGCGGGCCGGCGGTCGATACGCAGTATTTT; j_call: TRBJ2-3; d_call: TRBD2; v_call: TRBV4-2; clone_size: few
cdr3_aa: CSVDAGTGMYYGYTF; cdr3_nt: TGCAGCGTGGATGCCGGGACAGGGATGTATTATGGCTACACCTTC; j_call: TRBJ1-2; d_call: TRBD1; v_call: TRBV29-1; clone_size: NA
cdr3_aa: CATSRGGPSGGAQYF; cdr3_nt: TGTGCCACCAGCAGAGGGGGGCCTAGCGGGGGGGCGCAGTATTTT; j_call: TRBJ2-3; d_call: TRBD2; v_call: TRBV15; clone_size: few
cdr3_aa: CASSFLPVDSSNYGYTF; cdr3_nt: TGTGCCAGCAGCTTTTTACCCGTGGACAGCTCTAACTATGGCTACACCTTC; j_call: TRBJ1-2; d_call: NA; v_call: TRBV11-2; clone_size: NA
cdr3_aa: CASSLGRTYEQYF; cdr3_nt: TGTGCCAGCAGCTTGGGCAGAACCTACGAGCAGTACTTC; j_call: TRBJ2-7; d_call: NA; v_call: TRBV7-9; clone_size: NA
cdr3_aa: CASRATDTQYF; cdr3_nt: TGCGCTAGCCGAGCCACAGATACGCAGTATTTT; j_call: TRBJ2-3; d_call: NA; v_call: TRBV5-1; clone_size: few
cdr3_aa: CASTSNWAGGYTF; cdr3_nt: TGTGCCAGCACCTCGAATTGGGCGGGGGGCTACACCTTC; j_call: TRBJ1-2; d_call: NA; v_call: TRBV2; clone_size: NA
cdr3_aa: CAWSVGRGVSYNEQFF; cdr3_nt: TGTGCCTGGAGTGTAGGGCGGGGGGTATCCTACAATGAGCAGTTCTTC; j_call: TRBJ2-1; d_call: TRBD2; v_call: TRBV30; clone_size: few
cdr3_aa: CASSPMRRAGTDTQYF; cdr3_nt: TGTGCCAGCTCACCAATGCGTCGGGCAGGGACAGATACGCAGTATTTT; j_call: TRBJ2-3; d_call: NA; v_call: TRBV18; clone_size: few
cdr3_aa: CASSLTRSNQPQHF; cdr3_nt: TGTGCCAGCAGCCTTACGCGAAGCAATCAGCCCCAGCATTTT; j_call: TRBJ1-5; d_call: NA; v_call: TRBV11-2; clone_size: NA
cdr3_aa: CASSLDGGTEAFF; cdr3_nt: TGTGCCAGCAGCTTAGATGGGGGGACTGAAGCTTTCTTT; j_call: TRBJ1-1; d_call: NA; v_call: TRBV7-9; clone_size: NA
cdr3_aa: CASSLGGSSYNEQFF; cdr3_nt: TGTGCCAGCAGCTTGGGGGGGAGCTCCTACAATGAGCAGTTCTTC; j_call: TRBJ2-1; d_call: TRBD2; v_call: TRBV11-2; clone_size: few
cdr3_aa: CASSSTSGGYNEQFF; cdr3_nt: TGTGCCAGCAGCTCGACTAGCGGGGGGTACAATGAGCAGTTCTTC; j_call: TRBJ2-1; d_call: TRBD2; v_call: TRBV5-4; clone_size: few
cdr3_aa: CASSLFDGGVGYTF; cdr3_nt: TGTGCCAGCAGTTTATTTGACGGCGGAGTTGGCTACACCTTC; j_call: TRBJ1-2; d_call: NA; v_call: TRBV28; clone_size: NA
cdr3_aa: CASRWEGDEQFF; cdr3_nt: TGTGCCAGCAGGTGGGAGGGGGATGAGCAGTTCTTC; j_call: TRBJ2-1; d_call: NA; v_call: TRBV2; clone_size: many
cdr3_aa: CASSYGTSGSYEQYF; cdr3_nt: TGTGCCAGCAGCTACGGCACTAGCGGATCCTACGAGCAGTACTTC; j_call: TRBJ2-7; d_call: TRBD2; v_call: TRBV6-1; clone_size: NA
cdr3_aa: CASSLLLAGTNQETQYF; cdr3_nt: TGCGCCAGCAGCCTGTTATTAGCGGGCACGAACCAAGAGACCCAGTACTTC; j_call: TRBJ2-5; d_call: TRBD2; v_call: TRBV5-1; clone_size: few
cdr3_aa: CSVGIPFLTSGRVNTGELFF; cdr3_nt: TGCAGCGTTGGAATCCCCTTCTTAACTAGCGGGAGAGTAAACACCGGGGAGCTGTTTTTT; j_call: TRBJ2-2; d_call: TRBD2; v_call: TRBV29-1; clone_size: few
cdr3_aa: CASRQDRPNYGYTF; cdr3_nt: TGTGCCAGCAGACAGGACAGGCCGAACTATGGCTACACCTTC; j_call: TRBJ1-2; d_call: TRBD1; v_call: TRBV25-1; clone_size: few
cdr3_aa: CASSRPTGTSGRRGETQYF; cdr3_nt: TGTGCCAGCAGCCGCCCTACCGGGACTAGCGGGAGGAGGGGAGAGACCCAGTACTTC; j_call: TRBJ2-5; d_call: TRBD2; v_call: TRBV7-9; clone_size: few
cdr3_aa: CASTHGGIYGYTF; cdr3_nt: TGTGCCAGCACCCACGGGGGGATCTATGGCTACACCTTC; j_call: TRBJ1-2; d_call: NA; v_call: TRBV6-5; clone_size: NA
cdr3_aa: CASSLSAPYGYTF; cdr3_nt: TGTGCCAGCAGCTTATCAGCGCCCTATGGCTACACCTTC; j_call: TRBJ1-2; d_call: NA; v_call: TRBV11-2; clone_size: NA
cdr3_aa: CASSQLGQGWGVSNQPQHF; cdr3_nt: TGTGCCAGCAGCCAACTGGGACAGGGTTGGGGCGTGAGCAATCAGCCCCAGCATTTT; j_call: TRBJ1-5; d_call: TRBD1; v_call: TRBV4-2; clone_size: few
cdr3_aa: CASRPTSGRANTGELFF; cdr3_nt: TGTGCAAGTCGACCGACTAGCGGGAGGGCGAACACCGGGGAGCTGTTTTTT; j_call: TRBJ2-2; d_call: NA; v_call: TRBV12-2; clone_size: NA
cdr3_aa: CASSLGGGPGNTIYF; cdr3_nt: TGTGCCAGCAGTTTAGGAGGAGGTCCCGGAAACACCATATATTTT; j_call: TRBJ1-3; d_call: NA; v_call: TRBV27; clone_size: NA
cdr3_aa: CASSGTGGLPLHF; cdr3_nt: TGTGCCAGCAGCGGCACTGGGGGCCTCCCCCTCCACTTT; j_call: TRBJ1-6; d_call: NA; v_call: TRBV7-3; clone_size: few